This T cell receptor (beta chain) originates from a study of tumor-infiltrating lymphocytes in primary liver carcinoma. cDNA specific to TCR beta was made from 450 to 500 ng of total RNA, with a constant-region primer employed for priming. Researchers made the TCR beta libraries by running three nested multiplex PCR rounds with slightly modified ARM-PCR. MiXCR was run by TCRdb on the multiplex PCR reads, yielding one entry per CDR3 protein. Of 300,000 to 400,000 distinct CDR3 sequences in the sample, less than 70% were seen once. They got blood RNA out of unsorted whole blood and also pulled out germline DNA. Researchers reported drawing four milliliters of peripheral blood before surgery. A note on this clonotype: A read error may be the cause here, since a much bigger clone is one base away.

Sequencing used peripheral blood. This clonotype was sampled from a man aged 35-49 years with primary liver carcinoma and hepatitis B virus infection.

The CDR3 here is CASNSGSSYEQYF. In DNA form, the CDR3 reads TGTGCCAGCAACAGCGGGTCCTCCTACGAGCAGTACTTC. The chain is built from TRBV6-6 and TRBJ2-7; a weak D match, TRBD2 (6 bases). With 7 bases removed from V and 0 bases from J, the gap between germline ends came to 10 bases. Germline V gene data show CDR1 as MNHNY and CDR2 as SVGAGI (reference sequence). This CDR3 contains 13 residues.